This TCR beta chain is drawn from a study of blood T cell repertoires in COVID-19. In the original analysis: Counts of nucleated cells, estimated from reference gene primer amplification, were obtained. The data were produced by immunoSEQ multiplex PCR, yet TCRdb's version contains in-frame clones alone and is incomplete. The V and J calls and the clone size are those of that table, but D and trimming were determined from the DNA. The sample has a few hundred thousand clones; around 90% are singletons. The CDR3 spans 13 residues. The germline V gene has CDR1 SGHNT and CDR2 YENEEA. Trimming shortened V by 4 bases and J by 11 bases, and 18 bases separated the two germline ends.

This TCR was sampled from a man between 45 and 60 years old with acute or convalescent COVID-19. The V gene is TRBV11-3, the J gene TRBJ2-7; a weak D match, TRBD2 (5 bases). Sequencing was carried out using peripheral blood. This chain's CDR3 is CASSSQPEEVEYF. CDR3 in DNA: TGTGCCAGCAGCTCACAACCTGAGGAGGTCGAGTACTTC.